Below, one T cell receptor (beta chain) is given with its context. The germline V gene encodes CDR1 LGHNA and CDR2 YSLEER. This CDR3 contains 13 residues. The V gene lost 5 bases and the J gene lost 4 bases, with 8 bases spanning the gap. These data come from a study of shared clonotypes between healthy human individuals. TCRdb's table, derived via immunoSEQ multiplex PCR, lists solely in-frame clones and lacks some. The table lists roughly 890,000 clones, nearly 95% of them singletons. CD8 cells classed as naive were CD45RO-negative and positively selected for CCR7, excluding terminally differentiated effector memory CD45RA+ cells.

This chain links TRBV4-3 with TRBJ2-2; no clear D. The sample consisted of naive CD8+ T cells sorted from blood. This clonotype originated in a man aged 25 to 40 in good health. CDR3 protein: CASSRTPTGELFF. CDR3 nucleotides: TGCGCCAGCAGCAGAACACCCACCGGGGAGCTGTTTTTT.